This T cell receptor beta chain was observed in a study of spatial heterogeneity in lung cancer. Each CDR3 protein is one row after TCRdb ran MiXCR on the 5' RACE reads. The sample records some 40,000 distinct CDR3 sequences, 3.1% being singletons. Stated time point: sample taken at primary tumor resection. Deletions cut 1 base from V and 5 bases from J, with 3 bases between. Germline CDR1 and CDR2: SNHLY and FYNNEI. The CDR3 runs to 12 residues. The sample holds many counts of this clonotype. This sequence joins TRBV2 and TRBJ2-1; the D is unclear. The source is a male donor with early-stage non-small cell lung cancer. The source was normal lung tissue next to the tumor, collected at surgery. The CDR3 loop reads CASSEVNNEQFF. The CDR3 DNA is TGTGCCAGCAGTGAAGTGAACAATGAGCAGTTCTTC.